This is a list of T cell receptor beta chains from one sample in a study of CXCR3-negative and CXCR3-positive naive CD8 T cells. TCRdb reprocessed the 5' RACE reads, with one entry per CDR3 protein and no DNA. Its clone listing holds around 81,000 distinct CDR3 sequences. The sequencing input was naive CXCR3- CD8+ T cells from blood. Every receptor here comes from a human donor in good health. Some clones in this sample may be carry-over from other donors' samples. Each CDR3 is given with its conserved first and last residue. Each record gives: V gene, J gene, CDR3 protein.

V: TRBV28
J: TRBJ2-7
CDR3: CASSTRFGLAHEQYF

V: TRBV28
J: TRBJ1-3
CDR3: CAGSTQLTGNTIYF

V: TRBV7-8
J: TRBJ2-7
CDR3: CASSSSDGYEQYF

V: TRBV29-1
J: TRBJ1-1
CDR3: CSVEFQGPPPEAFF

V: TRBV29-1
J: TRBJ2-3
CDR3: CSVDVAGPTDTQYF

V: TRBV7-2
J: TRBJ2-3
CDR3: CASSLVPGQEYSTDTQYF

V: TRBV14
J: TRBJ2-7
CDR3: CASSQAASYEQYF

V: TRBV29-1
J: TRBJ2-7
CDR3: CSVEGRGDKIYEQYF

V: TRBV12-3/TRBV12-4
J: TRBJ1-1
CDR3: CASQPSVILEAFF

V: TRBV20-1
J: TRBJ1-1
CDR3: CSASRTDTEAFF

V: TRBV12-3/TRBV12-4
J: TRBJ2-5
CDR3: CASRGLETQYF

V: TRBV5-1
J: TRBJ1-1
CDR3: CASTTGDIGGTEAFF

V: TRBV29-1
J: TRBJ2-1
CDR3: CSVEEILNEQFF

V: TRBV7-9
J: TRBJ1-1
CDR3: CASSSKTGGGTEAFF

V: TRBV20-1
J: TRBJ1-2
CDR3: CSADDNRDSLNYGYTF

V: TRBV7-9
J: TRBJ1-6
CDR3: CASSLSVAGGVNSPLHF

V: TRBV29-1
J: TRBJ1-2
CDR3: CSVALAGGLGYTF

V: TRBV25-1
J: TRBJ2-5
CDR3: CASSETETQYF

V: TRBV4-3
J: TRBJ2-7
CDR3: CASSQAGADYEQYF

V: TRBV20-1
J: TRBJ2-5
CDR3: CSAWTSGHQETQYF

V: TRBV9
J: TRBJ2-1
CDR3: CASSVTGGLGNEQFF

V: TRBV7-9
J: TRBJ1-4
CDR3: CASSHRTDPTNEKLFF

V: TRBV29-1
J: TRBJ2-1
CDR3: CSAAGLDGGSYNEQFF

V: TRBV12-3/TRBV12-4
J: TRBJ2-7
CDR3: CASSPYRVESYEQYF

V: TRBV10-3
J: TRBJ1-2
CDR3: CAISESAGSGYTF

V: TRBV29-1
J: TRBJ2-2
CDR3: CSVEVGLQHTGELFF

V: TRBV20-1
J: TRBJ2-7
CDR3: CSAERQGYEQYF

V: TRBV29-1
J: TRBJ2-7
CDR3: CSVEGTSGGHEQYF

V: TRBV28
J: TRBJ2-3
CDR3: CASRRQLSTDTQYF

V: TRBV11-2
J: TRBJ2-7
CDR3: CASSSGWSHTYYEQYF

V: TRBV7-9
J: TRBJ1-1
CDR3: CASSPPRANTEAFF

V: TRBV10-2
J: TRBJ2-7
CDR3: CASRDSDTYEQYF

V: TRBV29-1
J: TRBJ1-1
CDR3: CSVGENTEAFF

V: TRBV7-9
J: TRBJ2-2
CDR3: CASSHYTGELFF

V: TRBV29-1
J: TRBJ2-1
CDR3: CSVDNLAGGRYTDEQFF

V: TRBV20-1
J: TRBJ1-2
CDR3: CSARDWDRVSPMGYTF

V: TRBV21-1
J: TRBJ2-7
CDR3: CASNHGRTVSSYEQYF

V: TRBV5-4
J: TRBJ1-2
CDR3: CASSSGEGDTF

V: TRBV20-1
J: TRBJ2-7
CDR3: CSAGPAGGSYEQYF

V: TRBV29-1
J: TRBJ2-7
CDR3: CSVPSGNHEQYF

V: TRBV7-2
J: TRBJ2-1
CDR3: CASSASFGAGVYREQFF

V: TRBV2
J: TRBJ1-5
CDR3: CASSEYVGISNQPQHF

V: TRBV6-5
J: TRBJ2-7
CDR3: CASSYSNEGPYEQYF

V: TRBV29-1
J: TRBJ2-1
CDR3: CSDKRGTYNEQFF

V: TRBV29-1
J: TRBJ1-2
CDR3: CSVRDENGYGYTF

V: TRBV19
J: TRBJ2-7
CDR3: CASSMRTGMGPEQYF

V: TRBV29-1
J: TRBJ2-1
CDR3: CSFRGPSSYNEQFF

V: TRBV7-3
J: TRBJ2-3
CDR3: CASSPLGDTQYF

V: TRBV29-1
J: TRBJ1-1
CDR3: CSVGVTGTGNTEAFF

V: TRBV2
J: TRBJ2-1
CDR3: CASSPIYNEQFF

V: TRBV5-1
J: TRBJ2-1
CDR3: CASSRSVTEQFF